This T cell receptor (beta chain) was obtained from a study of T cell changes during pregnancy in multiple sclerosis. Losses at the gene ends were 6 bases for V and 5 bases for J; bases not matched to a gene: 6. The germline V gene has CDR1 GTSNPN and CDR2 SVGIG (reference sequence). This CDR3 is built from 13 residues. Assay: immunoSEQ multiplex PCR; the TCRdb copy retains only in-frame clones and omits some. The sample lists 40,000 to 50,000 clones; about 92% were seen once. The input for sequencing was CD4+ T cells from peripheral blood mononuclear cells, taken in the third trimester of pregnancy. The TCR sequence derives from a female donor with multiple sclerosis, enrolled in a pregnancy study. This chain joins TRBV30 and TRBJ1-2; the match to TRBD1 covers 10 bases. The CDR3 nucleotides read TGTGCCTGCCCCGGGACAGGGGATTATGGCTACACCTTC. Translated: CACPGTGDYGYTF.